This entry concerns a single T cell receptor beta chain. Here immunoSEQ multiplex PCR was the method, and the copy in TCRdb shows in-frame clones only, minus some. The table has fewer than 250,000 clones, over 70% seen once. This sample was taken from a study of blood T cell repertoires in COVID-19. This CDR3 has 16 residues. V was pared by 1 base and J by 0 bases, with 8 bases between. From germline, CDR1 is SGHKS and CDR2 YYEKEE (reference sequence). This sequence originates from a man aged 55 to 70 with acute or convalescent COVID-19. The J gene is TRBJ1-6, the V gene TRBV5-5; D uncertain. The sequenced material came from peripheral blood. Here the CDR3 reads CASSLPGLSYNSPLHF. CDR3 bases: TGTGCCAGCAGCTTGCCGGGTCTCTCCTATAATTCACCCCTCCACTTT.